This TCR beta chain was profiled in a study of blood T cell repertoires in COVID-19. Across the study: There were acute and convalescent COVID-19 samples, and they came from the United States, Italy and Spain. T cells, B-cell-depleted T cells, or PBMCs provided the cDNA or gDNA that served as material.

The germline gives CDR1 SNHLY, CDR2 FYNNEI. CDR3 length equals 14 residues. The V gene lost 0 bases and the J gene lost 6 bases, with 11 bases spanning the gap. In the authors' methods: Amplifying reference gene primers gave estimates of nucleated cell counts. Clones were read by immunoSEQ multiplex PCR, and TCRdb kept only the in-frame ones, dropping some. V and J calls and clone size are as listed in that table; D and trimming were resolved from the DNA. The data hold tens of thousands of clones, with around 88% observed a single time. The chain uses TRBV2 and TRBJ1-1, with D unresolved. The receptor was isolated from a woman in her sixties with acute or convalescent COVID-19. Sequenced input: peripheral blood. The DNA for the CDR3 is TGTGCCAGCAGTGAAGCGCTTCGGGGATCTGAAGCTTTCTTT. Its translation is CASSEALRGSEAFF.